The 18 T cell receptor beta chains below come from one sample, sequenced in a study of control samples from healthy donors and cancer patients. Sequencing used immunoSEQ multiplex PCR; TCRdb keeps in-frame clones, though not all of them. The sample has more than 140,000 clones; 94% are singletons. Source material: blood. The source is a man between 40 and 49 years old in good health.

This clone came up a few times. This sequence joins TRBV19 and TRBJ2-7, with D maybe TRBD1 (6 bases). Trimming cost V 3 bases and J 6 bases, with 15 bases left between them. The CDR3 loop spans 14 amino acids. Germline loops: CDR1 LNHDA, CDR2 SQIVND (reference sequence). Here the CDR3 DNA reads TGTGCCAGTAGTATTAGGTACAGGGTGACCGAGCAGTACTTC. Residues: CASSIRYRVTEQYF.

J is TRBJ1-5 and V is TRBV6-5, with a tentative D call TRBD1 (5 bases). Germline CDR1 is MNHEY and CDR2 is SVGAGI. Trimming removed 6 bases at V and 3 bases at J, with 15 bases between. The CDR3 loop spans 15 amino acids. CDR3 DNA sequence: TGTGCCAGCAGACAGTCAGGGTGGGACAATCAGCCCCAGCATTTT. As protein: CASRQSGWDNQPQHF.

V gene TRBV28 combines with J gene TRBJ2-2, with 11 bases that match TRBD2. V dropped 2 bases and J dropped 2; count of bases not matched to a gene: 4. There are 17 residues in the CDR3. Germline-derived CDR1 and CDR2 are MDHEN and SYDVKM. CDR3 protein: CASSLGLAGGNTGELFF. The CDR3 bases are TGTGCCAGCAGTTTAGGGCTAGCGGGAGGAAACACCGGGGAGCTGTTTTTT.

This chain uses TRBV5-5 with TRBJ2-5; D perhaps matches TRBD1 (6 bases). The length of the CDR3 is 16 residues. Trimming removed 6 bases at V and 1 base at J, with 19 bases between. Looked up from germline, CDR1 is SGHKS and CDR2 is YYEKEE (reference sequence). The CDR3 protein is CASKVDGTHFQETQYF. CDR3 bases: TGTGCCAGCAAAGTAGATGGGACACATTTCCAAGAGACCCAGTACTTC. Looking up the rest from reference TRBV5-5 and TRBJ2-5 gives the full variable domain: DAGVTQSPTHLIKTRGQQVTLRCSPISGHKSVSWYQQVLGQGPQFIFQYYEKEERGRGNFPDRFSARQFPNYSSELNVNALLLGDSALYLCASKVDGTHFQETQYFGPGTRLLVL.

The chain recombines TRBV13 with TRBJ1-2, with D perhaps matching TRBD1 (5 bases). The CDR3 runs 14 residues. With 0 bases removed from V and 4 bases from J, the gap between germline ends came to 9 bases. Germline assignment: CDR1 PRHDT and CDR2 FYEKMQ (reference sequence). CDR3 sequence: CASSLGSTVYGYTF. The CDR3 DNA is TGTGCCAGCAGCTTAGGGTCGACAGTCTATGGCTACACCTTC. The entire variable domain, with the rest obtained from reference TRBV13 and TRBJ1-2, is as follows: AAGVIQSPRHLIKEKRETATLKCYPIPRHDTVYWYQQGPGQDPQFLISFYEKMQSDKGSIPDRFSAQQFSDYHSELNMSSLELGDSALYFCASSLGSTVYGYTFGSGTRLTVV.

The chain couples TRBV15 to TRBJ1-2; 8 nucleotides line up with TRBD1. Germline CDR1 and CDR2: LNHNV and YYDKDF (reference sequence). The trim removed 0 bases at V and 7 bases at J, leaving 7 bases unmatched. The CDR3 extends over 15 amino acids. CDR3 in amino acids: CATSRDPGGVSGYTF. In DNA, the CDR3 is TGTGCCACCAGCAGAGATCCAGGGGGCGTAAGTGGCTACACCTTC.

The rearrangement joins TRBV5-4 to TRBJ2-2; possible D gene TRBD1, 6 bases. Germline CDR1 and CDR2: SGHNT and YYREEE (reference sequence). V dropped 4 bases and J dropped 4 bases, with 11 bases sitting between them. This CDR3 spans 14 amino acids. The CDR3 reads CASSGGHLTGELFF. CDR3 sequence (DNA): TGTGCCAGCAGCGGGGGACATCTCACCGGGGAGCTGTTTTTT.

The rearrangement uses TRBV9 and TRBJ1-6; D not certain. This CDR3 has 15 amino acids. The germline V gene encodes CDR1 SGDLS and CDR2 YYNGEE. V was shortened by 0 bases and J by 3 bases, with 7 bases between the two germline ends. The DNA for the CDR3 is TGTGCCAGCAGCGTAGGGAACAGCTATAATTCACCCCTCCACTTT. Translated: CASSVGNSYNSPLHF.

This clone has just a few counts. The chain combines TRBV5-6 with TRBJ2-1, with 12 bases lining up with TRBD2. This CDR3 has 17 residues. After removal of 3 bases from V and 7 bases from J, the junction contained 11 bases not matched to a gene. Germline loops: CDR1 SGHDT, CDR2 YYEEEE. DNA for the CDR3: TGTGCCAGCAGCTCGGGTGGGGGACTAGCGGGTATAAATGAGCAGTTCTTC. It specifies CASSSGGGLAGINEQFF.

The chain employs TRBV30 and TRBJ1-1; D remains ambiguous. With 2 bases removed from V and 1 base from J, the gap between germline ends came to 5 bases. The CDR3 has 12 residues. Per germline, CDR1 GTSNPN and CDR2 SVGIG (reference sequence). The CDR3 DNA reads TGTGCCTGGAGTAGGTCGAACACTGAAGCTTTCTTT. Translated: CAWSRSNTEAFF.

The chain employs TRBV9 and TRBJ2-5, with 8 bases lining up with TRBD1. The junction had 5 bases not matched to a gene; V was cut back by 4 bases and J by 3 bases. This CDR3 has 14 amino acids. Looked up from germline, CDR1 is SGDLS and CDR2 is YYNGEE. In DNA, the CDR3 is TGTGCCAGCAGCTACAGGGGGATCGAAGAGACCCAGTACTTC. It codes for CASSYRGIEETQYF.

The J gene is TRBJ1-5, the V gene TRBV18; D may be TRBD1 (5 bases). Trimming cost V 3 bases and J 6 bases, with 9 bases left between them. The CDR3 has 13 amino acids. Germline CDR1 reads KGHSH; CDR2 reads LQKENI. In DNA form, the CDR3 reads TGTGCCAGCTCACCGGGGGGTACTCAGCCCCAGCATTTT. Residues: CASSPGGTQPQHF.

The chain combines TRBV11-1 with TRBJ1-4; D call uncertain. With 3 bases removed from V and 6 bases from J, the gap between germline ends came to 14 bases. Per the germline V gene, CDR1 is SGHAT and CDR2 is FQDESV (reference sequence). The CDR3 totals 15 residues. CDR3: CASSFEGAEDEKLFF. The CDR3 nucleotides read TGTGCCAGCAGCTTTGAAGGAGCGGAGGATGAAAAACTGTTTTTT. The whole variable domain, filled in from reference TRBV11-1 and TRBJ1-4, reads EAEVAQSPRYKITEKSQAVAFWCDPISGHATLYWYRQILGQGPELLVQFQDESVVDDSQLPKDRFSAERLKGVDSTLKIQPAELGDSAMYLCASSFEGAEDEKLFFGSGTQLSVL.

In this sample, this clone turned up once. The CDR3 nucleotides read TGCGCCAGCAGCCAAGCAGGGACTAGGAGCGAGCAGTACTTC. It yields the protein CASSQAGTRSEQYF. J is TRBJ2-7 and V is TRBV4-1, with 8 nucleotides matching TRBD2. CDR1 is MGHRA, CDR2 YSYEKL, per germline. V was pared by 1 base and J by 6 bases, with 5 bases of the junction left unmatched. The CDR3 covers 14 residues.

The chain recombines TRBV10-3 with TRBJ1-5; D not resolved. This CDR3 is built from 14 residues. Trimming pared 3 bases from V and 3 bases from J, leaving 9 bases between. Per the germline V gene, CDR1 is ENHRY and CDR2 is SYGVKD. The CDR3, as DNA: TGTGCCATCAGTGACAGTCAGCTCAATCAGCCCCAGCATTTT. Amino acids: CAISDSQLNQPQHF.

The chain has TRBV10-1 and TRBJ1-5; 9 nucleotides line up with TRBD1. V was clipped by 6 bases and J by 2 bases; unmatched bases: 11. Per the germline V gene, CDR1 is WNHNN and CDR2 is SYGVQD (reference sequence). CDR3 size: 17 residues. CDR3 sequence (DNA): TGCGCCAGCAGGAGACAGGGGGGCCCATTTGGCAATCAGCCCCAGCATTTT. This codes for CASRRQGGPFGNQPQHF.

As to this clone: Other DNA sequences of this sample code for an identical CDR3. The rearrangement links TRBV15 to TRBJ1-1, with D unclear. Germline V CDR1 and CDR2: LNHNV, YYDKDF (reference sequence). The length of the CDR3 is 12 residues. With 5 bases removed from V and 1 base from J, the gap between germline ends came to 5 bases. This CDR3 is CATSPGNTEAFF. The CDR3 DNA reads TGTGCCACCAGCCCGGGGAACACTGAAGCTTTCTTT. Full variable domain (remainder filled in from reference TRBV15 and TRBJ1-1): DAMVIQNPRYQVTQFGKPVTLSCSQTLNHNVMYWYQQKSSQAPKLLFHYYDKDFNNEADTPDNFQSRRPNTSFCFLDIRSPGLGDTAMYLCATSPGNTEAFFGQGTRLTVV.

The V gene is TRBV5-5, the J gene TRBJ2-7; 10 bases map to TRBD2. The germline gives CDR1 SGHKS, CDR2 YYEKEE (reference sequence). J was trimmed by 3 bases and V by 0 bases; bases with no gene match: 3. The CDR3 spans 15 residues. The CDR3, as DNA: TGTGCCAGCAGCTTGGTAGCGGGGGGACTCTACGAGCAGTACTTC. Translating gives CASSLVAGGLYEQYF.